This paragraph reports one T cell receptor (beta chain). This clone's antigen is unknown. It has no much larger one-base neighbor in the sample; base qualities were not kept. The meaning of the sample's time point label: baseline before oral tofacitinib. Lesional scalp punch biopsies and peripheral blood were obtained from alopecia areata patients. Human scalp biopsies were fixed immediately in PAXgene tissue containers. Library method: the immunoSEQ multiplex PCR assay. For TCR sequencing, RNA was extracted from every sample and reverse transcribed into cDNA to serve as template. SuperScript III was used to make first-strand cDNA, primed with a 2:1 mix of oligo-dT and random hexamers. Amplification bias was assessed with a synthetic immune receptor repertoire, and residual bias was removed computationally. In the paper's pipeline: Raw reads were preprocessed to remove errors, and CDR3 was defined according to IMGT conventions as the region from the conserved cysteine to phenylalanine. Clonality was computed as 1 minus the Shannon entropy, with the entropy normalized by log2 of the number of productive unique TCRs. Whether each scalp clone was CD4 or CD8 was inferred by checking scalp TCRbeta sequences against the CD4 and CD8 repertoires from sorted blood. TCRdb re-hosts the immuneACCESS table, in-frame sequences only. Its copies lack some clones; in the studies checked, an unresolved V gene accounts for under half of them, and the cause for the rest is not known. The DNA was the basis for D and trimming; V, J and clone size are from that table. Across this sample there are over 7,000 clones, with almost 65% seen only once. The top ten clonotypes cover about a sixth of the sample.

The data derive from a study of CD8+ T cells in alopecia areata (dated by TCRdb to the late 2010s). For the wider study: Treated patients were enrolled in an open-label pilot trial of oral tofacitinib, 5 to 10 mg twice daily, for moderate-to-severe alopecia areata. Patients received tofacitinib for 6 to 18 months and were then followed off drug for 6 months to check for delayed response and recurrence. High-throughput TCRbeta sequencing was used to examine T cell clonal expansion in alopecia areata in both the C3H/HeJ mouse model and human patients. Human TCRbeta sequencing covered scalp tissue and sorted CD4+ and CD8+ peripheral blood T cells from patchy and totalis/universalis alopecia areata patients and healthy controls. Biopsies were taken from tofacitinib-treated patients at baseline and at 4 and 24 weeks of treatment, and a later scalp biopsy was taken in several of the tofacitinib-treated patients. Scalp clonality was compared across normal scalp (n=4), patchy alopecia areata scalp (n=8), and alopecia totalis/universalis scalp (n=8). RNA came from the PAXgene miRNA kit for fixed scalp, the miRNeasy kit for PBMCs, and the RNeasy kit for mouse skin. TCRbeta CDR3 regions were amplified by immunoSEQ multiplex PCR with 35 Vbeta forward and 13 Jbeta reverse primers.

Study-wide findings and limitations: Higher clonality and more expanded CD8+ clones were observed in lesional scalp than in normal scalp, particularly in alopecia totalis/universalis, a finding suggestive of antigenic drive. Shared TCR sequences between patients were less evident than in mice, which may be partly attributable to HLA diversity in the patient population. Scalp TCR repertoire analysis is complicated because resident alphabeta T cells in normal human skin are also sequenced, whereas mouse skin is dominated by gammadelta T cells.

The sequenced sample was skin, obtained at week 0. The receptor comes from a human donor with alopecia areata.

The CDR3 protein sequence reads: CASSLAGMDYEQYF. The bases read TGTGCCAGCAGTTTAGCGGGAATGGACTACGAGCAGTACTTC. The chain employs TRBV28 and TRBJ2-5, with TRBD2 as a weak D call on 6 bases. The J call is doubtful: the DNA matches TRBJ2-7 better. CDR1 and CDR2, looked up from the germline V gene, are MDHEN and SYDVKM. The CDR3 starts with the cysteine, ends with the phenylalanine, and has 14 residues. Of the read, only the CDR3 DNA is kept; its 42 bases are in frame from base 1.